This TCR beta chain was found in a study of T-cell memory formation after mild COVID-19. This clonotype was seen more than once but under ten times. The CDR3 has 17 residues. In germline, CDR1 is MGHRA, CDR2 YSYEKL. The V end was cut by 3 bases, the J end by 3 bases, with 18 bases between. TCRdb processed the 5' RACE reads anew with MiXCR; each CDR3 protein has one entry. This sample has a few hundred thousand distinct CDR3 sequences, with roughly 15% found just once. The V and J genes are TRBV4-1 and TRBJ1-3, with D possibly TRBD1 on 5 matching bases. The sequencing sample was made of PBMCs or a T cell subset sorted from them (not recorded which). The clonotype was recovered from a man between 18 and 29 years old who had mild COVID-19 (a few samples of this study predate the infection). Cell type and time point are not known. The CDR3 DNA reads as TGCGCCAGCAGCCAGAGTGCTGGCAGGGTTATTGGAAACACCATATATTTT. It yields the protein CASSQSAGRVIGNTIYF.